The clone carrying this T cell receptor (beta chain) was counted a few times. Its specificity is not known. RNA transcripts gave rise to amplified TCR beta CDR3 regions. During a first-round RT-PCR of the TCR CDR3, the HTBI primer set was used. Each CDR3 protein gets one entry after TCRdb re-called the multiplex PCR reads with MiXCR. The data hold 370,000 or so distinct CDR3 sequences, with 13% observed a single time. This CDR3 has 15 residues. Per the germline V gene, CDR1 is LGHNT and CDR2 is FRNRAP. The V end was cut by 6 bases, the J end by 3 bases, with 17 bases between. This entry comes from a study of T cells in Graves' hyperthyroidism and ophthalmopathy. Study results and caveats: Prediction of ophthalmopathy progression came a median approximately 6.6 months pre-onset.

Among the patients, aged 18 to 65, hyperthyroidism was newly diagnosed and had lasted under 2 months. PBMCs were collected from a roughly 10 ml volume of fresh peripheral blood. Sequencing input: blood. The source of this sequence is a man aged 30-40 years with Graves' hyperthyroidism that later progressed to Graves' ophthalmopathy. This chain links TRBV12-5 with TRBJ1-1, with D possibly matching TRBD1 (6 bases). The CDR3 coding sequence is TGTGCTAGTGGCCGGGGGCCCAGTGGGGACACTGAAGCTTTCTTT. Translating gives CASGRGPSGDTEAFF. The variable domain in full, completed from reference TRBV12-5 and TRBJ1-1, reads DARVTQTPRHKVTEMGQEVTMRCQPILGHNTVFWYRQTMMQGLELLAYFRNRAPLDDSGMPKDRFSAEMPDATLATLKIQPSEPRDSAVYFCASGRGPSGDTEAFFGQGTRLTVV.